The source of this T cell receptor beta chain is a study of cytomegalovirus exposure and HLA in healthy donors. V lost 8 bases, J lost 3 bases, and 10 bases lay in between. The length of the CDR3 is 12 residues. The germline gives CDR1 MNHEY, CDR2 SMNVEV (reference sequence). PCR used 60 Vbeta primers and 13 Jbeta primers. The method was immunoSEQ multiplex PCR; TCRdb's version includes in-frame clones alone and lacks a portion of them. The sample consists of around 120,000 clones, under 90% of them appearing once. The chain combines TRBV27 with TRBJ2-5; a possible D gene is TRBD1 (6 bases). The sample taken for sequencing was PBMCs. The receptor's source is a female donor in good health and CMV-seropositive. CDR3 region: CASGNREETQYF. The CDR3 DNA sequence: TGTGCCAGCGGGAACAGGGAAGAGACCCAGTACTTC.